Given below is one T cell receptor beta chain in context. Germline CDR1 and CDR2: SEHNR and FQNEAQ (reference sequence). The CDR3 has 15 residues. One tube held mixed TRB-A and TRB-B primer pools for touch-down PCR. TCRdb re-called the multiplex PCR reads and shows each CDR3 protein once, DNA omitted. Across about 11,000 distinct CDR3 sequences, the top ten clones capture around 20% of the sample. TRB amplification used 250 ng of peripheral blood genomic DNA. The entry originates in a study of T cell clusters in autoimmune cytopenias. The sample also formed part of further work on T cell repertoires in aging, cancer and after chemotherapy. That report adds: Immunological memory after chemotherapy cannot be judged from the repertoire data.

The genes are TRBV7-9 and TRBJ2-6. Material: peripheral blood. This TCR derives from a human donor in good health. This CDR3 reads CASSRGSSGANVLTF.